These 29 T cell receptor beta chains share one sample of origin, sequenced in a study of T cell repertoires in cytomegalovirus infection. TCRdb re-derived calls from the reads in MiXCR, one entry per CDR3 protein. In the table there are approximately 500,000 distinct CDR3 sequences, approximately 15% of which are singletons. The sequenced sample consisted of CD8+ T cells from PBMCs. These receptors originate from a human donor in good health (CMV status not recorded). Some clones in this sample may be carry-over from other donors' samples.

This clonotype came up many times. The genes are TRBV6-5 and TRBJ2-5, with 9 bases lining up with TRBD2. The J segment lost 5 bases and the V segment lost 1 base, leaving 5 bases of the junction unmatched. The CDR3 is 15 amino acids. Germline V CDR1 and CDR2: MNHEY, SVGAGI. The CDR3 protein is CASSYYSGSGETQYF. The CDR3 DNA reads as TGTGCCAGCAGTTACTATAGCGGGAGTGGCGAGACCCAGTACTTC.

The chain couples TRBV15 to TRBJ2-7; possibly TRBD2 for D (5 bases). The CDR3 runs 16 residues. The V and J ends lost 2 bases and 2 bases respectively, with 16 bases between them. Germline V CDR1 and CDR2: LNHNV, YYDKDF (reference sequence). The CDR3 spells CATSRSGLTGTYEQYF. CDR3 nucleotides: TGTGCCACCAGCAGAAGCGGTCTAACGGGAACCTACGAGCAGTACTTC. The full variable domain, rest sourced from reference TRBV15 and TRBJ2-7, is DAMVIQNPRYQVTQFGKPVTLSCSQTLNHNVMYWYQQKSSQAPKLLFHYYDKDFNNEADTPDNFQSRRPNTSFCFLDIRSPGLGDTAMYLCATSRSGLTGTYEQYFGPGTRLTVT.

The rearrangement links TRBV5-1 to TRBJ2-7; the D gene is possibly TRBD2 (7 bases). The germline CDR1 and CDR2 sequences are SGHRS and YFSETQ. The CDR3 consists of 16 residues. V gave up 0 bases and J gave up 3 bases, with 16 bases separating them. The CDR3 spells CASSLAGGVLHYEQYF. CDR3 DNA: TGCGCCAGCAGCTTGGCGGGGGGCGTTCTGCACTACGAGCAGTACTTC.

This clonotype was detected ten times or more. CDR3 region: CASTSAGGELFF. CDR3 DNA sequence: TGTGCCAGCACCTCAGCGGGCGGGGAGCTGTTTTTT. The chain combines TRBV7-9 with TRBJ2-2; maybe TRBD2 (6 bases). The CDR3 loop spans 12 amino acids. From germline, CDR1 is SEHNR and CDR2 FQNEAQ (reference sequence). V gave up 7 bases and J gave up 7 bases, with 10 bases separating them. Full variable domain (rest looked up from reference TRBV7-9 and TRBJ2-2): DTGVSQNPRHKITKRGQNVTFRCDPISEHNRLYWYRQTLGQGPEFLTYFQNEAQLEKSRLLSDRFSAERPKGSFSTLEIQRTEQGDSAMYLCASTSAGGELFFGEGSRLTVL.

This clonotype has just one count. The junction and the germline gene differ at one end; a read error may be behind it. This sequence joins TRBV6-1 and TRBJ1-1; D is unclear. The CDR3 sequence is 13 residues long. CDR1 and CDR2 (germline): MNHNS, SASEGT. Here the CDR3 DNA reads TGTGCCAGCAGTGAGGTACTGAACACTGTAGCTTTCTTT. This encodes CASSEVLNTVAFF.

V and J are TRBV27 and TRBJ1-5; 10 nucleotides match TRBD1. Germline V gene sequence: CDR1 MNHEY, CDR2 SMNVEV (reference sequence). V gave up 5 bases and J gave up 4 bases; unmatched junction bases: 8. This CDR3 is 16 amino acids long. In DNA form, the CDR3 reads TGTGCCAGCAGTAAGGAGACAGGGGGCGCGAATCAGCCCCAGCATTTT. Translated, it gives CASSKETGGANQPQHF.

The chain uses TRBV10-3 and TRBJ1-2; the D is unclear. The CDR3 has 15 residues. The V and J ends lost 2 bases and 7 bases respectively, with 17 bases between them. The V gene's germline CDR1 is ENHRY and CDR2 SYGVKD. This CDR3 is CAISEGVREASGYTF. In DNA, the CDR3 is TGTGCCATCAGTGAGGGGGTACGGGAAGCAAGTGGCTACACCTTC.

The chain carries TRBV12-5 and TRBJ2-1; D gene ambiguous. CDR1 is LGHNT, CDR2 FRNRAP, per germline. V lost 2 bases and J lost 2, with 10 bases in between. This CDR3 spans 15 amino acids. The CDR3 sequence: CASGLTAGPYNEQFF. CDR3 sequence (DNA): TGTGCTAGTGGTTTGACTGCTGGACCCTACAATGAGCAGTTCTTC.

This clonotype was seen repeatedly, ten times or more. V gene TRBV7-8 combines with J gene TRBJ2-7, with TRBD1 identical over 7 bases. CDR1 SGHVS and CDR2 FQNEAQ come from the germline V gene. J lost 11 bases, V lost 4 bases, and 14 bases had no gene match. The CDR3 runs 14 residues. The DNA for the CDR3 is TGTGCCAGCAGCTCGGACAGGTCTGCCCCGACGGAGTACTTC. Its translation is CASSSDRSAPTEYF.

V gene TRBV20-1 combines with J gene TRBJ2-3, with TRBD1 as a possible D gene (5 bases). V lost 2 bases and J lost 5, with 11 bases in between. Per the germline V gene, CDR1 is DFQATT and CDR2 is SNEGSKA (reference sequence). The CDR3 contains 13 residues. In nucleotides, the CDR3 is TGCAGTGCTAGACCCTTGACAGTAGATACGCAGTATTTT. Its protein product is CSARPLTVDTQYF.

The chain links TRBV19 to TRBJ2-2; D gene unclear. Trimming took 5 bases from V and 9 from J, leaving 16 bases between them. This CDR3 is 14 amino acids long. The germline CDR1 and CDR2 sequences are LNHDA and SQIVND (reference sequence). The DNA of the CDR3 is TGTGCCAGTAGTCCGGACCCTTCGAGCTGGGAGCTGTTTTTT. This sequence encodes CASSPDPSSWELFF.

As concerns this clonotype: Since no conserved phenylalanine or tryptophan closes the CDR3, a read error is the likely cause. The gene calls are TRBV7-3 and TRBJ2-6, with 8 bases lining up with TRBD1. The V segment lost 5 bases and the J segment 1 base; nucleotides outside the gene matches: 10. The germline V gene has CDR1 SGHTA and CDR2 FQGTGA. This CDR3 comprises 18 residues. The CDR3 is CASSPSGGGGSGANVLTL. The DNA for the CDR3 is TGTGCCAGCAGCCCATCAGGGGGCGGCGGGTCTGGGGCCAACGTCCTGACTTTA.

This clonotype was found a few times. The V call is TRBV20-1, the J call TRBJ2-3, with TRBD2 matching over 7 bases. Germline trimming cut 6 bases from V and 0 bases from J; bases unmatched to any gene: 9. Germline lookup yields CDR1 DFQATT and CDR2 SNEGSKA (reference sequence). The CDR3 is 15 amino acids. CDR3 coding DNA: TGCAGTGCGGAGGGACTACCGCTGAGCACAGATACGCAGTATTTT. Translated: CSAEGLPLSTDTQYF.

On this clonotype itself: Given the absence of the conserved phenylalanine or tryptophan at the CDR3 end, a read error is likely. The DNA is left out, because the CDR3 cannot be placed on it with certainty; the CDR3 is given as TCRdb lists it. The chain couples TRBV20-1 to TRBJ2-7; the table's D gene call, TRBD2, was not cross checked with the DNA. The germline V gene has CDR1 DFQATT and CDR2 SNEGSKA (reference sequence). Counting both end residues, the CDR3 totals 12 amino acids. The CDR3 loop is CSARTSGRTLYR.

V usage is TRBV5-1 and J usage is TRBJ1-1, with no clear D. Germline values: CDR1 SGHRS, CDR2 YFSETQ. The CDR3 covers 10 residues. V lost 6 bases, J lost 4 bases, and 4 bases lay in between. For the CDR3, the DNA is TGCGCCAGCAACCCCACTGAAGCTTTCTTT. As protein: CASNPTEAFF. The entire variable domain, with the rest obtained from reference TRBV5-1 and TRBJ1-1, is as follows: KAGVTQTPRYLIKTRGQQVTLSCSPISGHRSVSWYQQTPGQGLQFLFEYFSETQRNKGNFPGRFSGRQFSNSRSEMNVSTLELGDSALYLCASNPTEAFFGQGTRLTVV.

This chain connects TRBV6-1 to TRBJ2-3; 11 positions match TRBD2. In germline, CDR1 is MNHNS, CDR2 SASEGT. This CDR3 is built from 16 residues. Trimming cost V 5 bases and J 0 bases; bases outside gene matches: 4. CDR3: CASSFSSGRSTDTQYF. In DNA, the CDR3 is TGTGCCAGCAGTTTCTCTAGCGGGAGGAGCACAGATACGCAGTATTTT.

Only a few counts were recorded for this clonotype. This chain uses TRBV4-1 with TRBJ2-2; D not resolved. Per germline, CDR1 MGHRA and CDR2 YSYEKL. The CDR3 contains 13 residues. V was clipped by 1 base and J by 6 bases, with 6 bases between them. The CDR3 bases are TGCGCCAGCAGCCAAGGGTCGGCCGGGGAGCTGTTTTTT. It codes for CASSQGSAGELFF.

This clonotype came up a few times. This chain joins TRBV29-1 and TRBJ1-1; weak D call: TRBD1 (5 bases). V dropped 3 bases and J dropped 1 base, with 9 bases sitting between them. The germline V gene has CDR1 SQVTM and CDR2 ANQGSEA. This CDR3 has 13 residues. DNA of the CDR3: TGCAGCGTTGATAAGGGGACGAACACTGAAGCTTTCTTT. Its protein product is CSVDKGTNTEAFF.

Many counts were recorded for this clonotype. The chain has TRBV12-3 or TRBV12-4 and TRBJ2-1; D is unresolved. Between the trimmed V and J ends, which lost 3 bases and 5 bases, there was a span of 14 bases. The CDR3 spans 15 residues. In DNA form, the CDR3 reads TGTGCCAGCAGTTTGAATAAAGCCTTCAACAATGAGCAGTTCTTC. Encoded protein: CASSLNKAFNNEQFF.

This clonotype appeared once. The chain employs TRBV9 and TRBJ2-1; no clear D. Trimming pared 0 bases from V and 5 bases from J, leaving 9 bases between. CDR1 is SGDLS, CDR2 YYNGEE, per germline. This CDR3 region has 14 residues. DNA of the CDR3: TGTGCCAGCAGCGTAGGAACGGCGGACAATGAGCAGTTCTTC. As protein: CASSVGTADNEQFF.

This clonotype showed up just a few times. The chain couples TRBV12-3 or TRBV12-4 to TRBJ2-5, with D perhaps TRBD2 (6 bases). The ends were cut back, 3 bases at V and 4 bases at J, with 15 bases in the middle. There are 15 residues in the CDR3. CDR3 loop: CASSLGLLLGETQYF. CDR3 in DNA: TGTGCCAGCAGTTTGGGACTCCTTCTGGGAGAGACCCAGTACTTC.

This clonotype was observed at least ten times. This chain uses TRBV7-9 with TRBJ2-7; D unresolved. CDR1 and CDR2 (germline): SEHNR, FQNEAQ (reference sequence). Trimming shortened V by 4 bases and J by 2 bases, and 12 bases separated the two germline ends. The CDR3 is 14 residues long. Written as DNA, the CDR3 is TGTGCCAGCAGCTCTCCGACCACTCCCTACGAGCAGTACTTC. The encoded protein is CASSSPTTPYEQYF.

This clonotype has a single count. The CDR3 reads CASSQAGGEDTEAFF. CDR3 coding DNA: TGCGCCAGCAGCCAAGCAGGGGGCGAGGACACTGAAGCTTTCTTT. This chain connects TRBV4-1 to TRBJ1-1; TRBD1 aligns across 8 bases. The J segment lost 3 bases and the V segment lost 1 base, leaving 4 bases of the junction unmatched. Per germline, CDR1 MGHRA and CDR2 YSYEKL. The CDR3 spans 15 residues.

CDR3: CASSQDRSGANVLTF. CDR3 DNA sequence: TGTGCCAGCAGCCAAGATCGCTCTGGGGCCAACGTCCTGACTTTC. The genes are TRBV4-2 and TRBJ2-6; D unclear. The V gene lost 0 bases and the J gene lost 0 bases, with 3 bases spanning the gap. This CDR3 comprises 15 residues. Germline V gene data show CDR1 as LGHNA and CDR2 as YNFKEQ.

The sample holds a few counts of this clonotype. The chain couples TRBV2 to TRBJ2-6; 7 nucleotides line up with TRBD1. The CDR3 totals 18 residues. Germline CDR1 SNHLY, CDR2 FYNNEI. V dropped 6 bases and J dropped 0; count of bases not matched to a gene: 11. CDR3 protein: CASRGRGSQHSGANVLTF. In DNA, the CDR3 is TGTGCCAGCAGGGGCAGGGGGTCCCAACACTCTGGGGCCAACGTCCTGACTTTC. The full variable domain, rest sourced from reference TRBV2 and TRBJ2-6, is EPEVTQTPSHQVTQMGQEVILRCVPISNHLYFYWYRQILGQKVEFLVSFYNNEISEKSEIFDDQFSVERPDGSNFTLKIRSTKLEDSAMYFCASRGRGSQHSGANVLTFGAGSRLTVL.

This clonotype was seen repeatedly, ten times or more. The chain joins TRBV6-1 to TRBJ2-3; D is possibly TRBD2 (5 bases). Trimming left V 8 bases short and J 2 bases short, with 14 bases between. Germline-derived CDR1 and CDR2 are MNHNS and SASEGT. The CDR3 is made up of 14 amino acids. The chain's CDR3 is CASRDLIHTDTQYF. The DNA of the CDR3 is TGTGCCAGCCGGGATTTGATCCACACAGATACGCAGTATTTT.

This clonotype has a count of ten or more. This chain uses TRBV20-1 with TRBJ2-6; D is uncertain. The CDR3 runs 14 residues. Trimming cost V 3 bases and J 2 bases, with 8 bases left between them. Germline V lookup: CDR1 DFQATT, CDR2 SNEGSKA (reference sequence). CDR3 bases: TGCAGTGCTAGTCCGCTGACTGGGGCCAACGTCCTGACTTTC. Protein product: CSASPLTGANVLTF.

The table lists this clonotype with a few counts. CDR3 sequence (DNA): TGTGCCATCACTAGCCCCGATGGCGACACCGGGGAGCTGTTTTTT. This codes for CAITSPDGDTGELFF. This sequence joins TRBV10-3 and TRBJ2-2; maybe TRBD2 (5 bases). Trimming removed 7 bases at V and 3 bases at J, with 15 bases between. Germline V gene sequence: CDR1 ENHRY, CDR2 SYGVKD. The CDR3 is 15 residues long.

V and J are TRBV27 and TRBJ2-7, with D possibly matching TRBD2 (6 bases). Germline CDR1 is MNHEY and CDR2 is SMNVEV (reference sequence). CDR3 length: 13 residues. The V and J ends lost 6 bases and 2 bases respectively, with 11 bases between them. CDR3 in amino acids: CASRVTGAYEQYF. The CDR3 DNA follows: TGTGCCAGCAGGGTAACGGGAGCCTACGAGCAGTACTTC.